This T cell receptor beta chain was recorded in a study of Graves' ophthalmopathy and Graves' hyperthyroidism. As the template, RNA transcripts were used to amplify TCR beta CDR3 regions. In the first round, RT-PCR was carried out with HTBI primers, and a multiplex PCR formed the second round. TCRdb itself ran the multiplex PCR reads through MiXCR, one entry per CDR3 protein. The repertoire holds 560,000 or so distinct CDR3 sequences, with approximately 35% as singletons. Turning to this clonotype: The antigen is unknown.

Findings and caveats of the study: Sensitivity of approximately 66% and specificity of roughly 72% were achieved by the model that predicted ophthalmopathy progression.

This clonotype was sampled from an adult man with Graves' hyperthyroidism. Sequencing used peripheral blood or thyroid tissue (not recorded which).

CDR3 in amino acids: CAISETLGSGTDTQYF. CDR3 sequence (DNA): TGTGCCATCAGTGAGACCCTAGGGTCAGGAACAGATACGCAGTATTTT. The genes are TRBV10-3 and TRBJ2-3; unclear D gene. The CDR3 loop spans 16 amino acids. V was trimmed by 2 bases and J by 3 bases, leaving 15 bases between them. Germline V gives CDR1 ENHRY, CDR2 SYGVKD.